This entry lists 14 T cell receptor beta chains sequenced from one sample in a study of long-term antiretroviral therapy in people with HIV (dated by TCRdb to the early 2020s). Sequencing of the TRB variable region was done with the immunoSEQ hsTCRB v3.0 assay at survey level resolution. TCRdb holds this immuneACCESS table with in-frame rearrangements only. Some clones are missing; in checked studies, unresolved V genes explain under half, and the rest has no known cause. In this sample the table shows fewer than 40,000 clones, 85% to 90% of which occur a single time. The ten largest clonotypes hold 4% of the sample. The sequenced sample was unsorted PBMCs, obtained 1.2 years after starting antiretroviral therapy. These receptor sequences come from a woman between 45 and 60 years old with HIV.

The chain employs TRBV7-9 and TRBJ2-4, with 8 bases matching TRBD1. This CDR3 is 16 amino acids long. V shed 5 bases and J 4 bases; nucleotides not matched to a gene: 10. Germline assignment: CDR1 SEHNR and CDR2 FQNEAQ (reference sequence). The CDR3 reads CASSPARGQAKNIQYF. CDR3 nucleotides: TGTGCCAGCAGCCCGGCCCGGGGACAGGCTAAAAACATTCAGTACTTC.

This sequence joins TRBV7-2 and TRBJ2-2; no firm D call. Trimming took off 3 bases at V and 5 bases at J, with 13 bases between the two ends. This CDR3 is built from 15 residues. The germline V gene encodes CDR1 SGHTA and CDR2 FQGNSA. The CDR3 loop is CASSLRRSGTGELFF. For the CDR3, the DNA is TGTGCCAGCAGCTTGAGGCGGTCCGGGACCGGGGAGCTGTTTTTT.

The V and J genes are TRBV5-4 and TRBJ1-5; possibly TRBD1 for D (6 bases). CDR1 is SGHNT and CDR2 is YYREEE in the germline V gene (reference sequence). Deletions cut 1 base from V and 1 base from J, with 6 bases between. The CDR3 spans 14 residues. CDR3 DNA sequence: TGTGCCAGCAGCTTGCAGGGGAGCAATCAGCCCCAGCATTTT. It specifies CASSLQGSNQPQHF.

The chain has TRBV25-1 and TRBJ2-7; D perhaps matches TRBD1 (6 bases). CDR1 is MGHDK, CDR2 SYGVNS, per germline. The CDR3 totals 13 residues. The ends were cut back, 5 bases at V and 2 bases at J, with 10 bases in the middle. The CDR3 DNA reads TGTGCCAGCAGTCCGGGACATCCCTACGAGCAGTACTTC. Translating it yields CASSPGHPYEQYF.

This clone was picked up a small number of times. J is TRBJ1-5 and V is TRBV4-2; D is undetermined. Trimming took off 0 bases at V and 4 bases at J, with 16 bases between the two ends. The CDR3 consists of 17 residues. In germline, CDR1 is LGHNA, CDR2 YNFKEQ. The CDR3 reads CASSQEDLGLPNQPQHF. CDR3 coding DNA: TGTGCCAGCAGCCAAGAGGACCTAGGACTGCCGAATCAGCCCCAGCATTTT.

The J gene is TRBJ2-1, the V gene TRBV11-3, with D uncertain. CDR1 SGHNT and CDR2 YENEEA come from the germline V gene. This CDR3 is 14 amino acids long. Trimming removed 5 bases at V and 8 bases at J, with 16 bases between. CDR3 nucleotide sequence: TGTGCCAGCAGCCAAGACTGGACGGGCTATGAGCAGTTCTTC. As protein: CASSQDWTGYEQFF.

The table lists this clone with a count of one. CDR3 loop: CASSYTRGAGRGYTF. CDR3 nucleotides: TGTGCCAGCAGTTACACCAGGGGCGCGGGTCGGGGCTACACCTTC. The gene calls are TRBV6-5 and TRBJ1-2, with D perhaps matching TRBD1 (6 bases). Trimming removed 2 bases from V and 8 bases from J, with 18 bases in between. The CDR3 contains 15 residues. Germline CDR1 reads MNHEY; CDR2 reads SVGAGI.

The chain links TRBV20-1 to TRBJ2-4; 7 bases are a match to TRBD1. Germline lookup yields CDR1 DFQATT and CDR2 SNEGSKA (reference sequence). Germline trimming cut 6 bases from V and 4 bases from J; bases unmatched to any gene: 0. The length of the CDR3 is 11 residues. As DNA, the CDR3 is TGCAGTGCGGGACAGAAAAACATTCAGTACTTC. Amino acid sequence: CSAGQKNIQYF.

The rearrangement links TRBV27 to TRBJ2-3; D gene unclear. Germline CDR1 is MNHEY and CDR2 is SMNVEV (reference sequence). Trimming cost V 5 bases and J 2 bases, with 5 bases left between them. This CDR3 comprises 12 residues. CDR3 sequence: CASSPTTDTQYF. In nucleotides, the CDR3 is TGTGCCAGCAGTCCGACCACAGATACGCAGTATTTT.

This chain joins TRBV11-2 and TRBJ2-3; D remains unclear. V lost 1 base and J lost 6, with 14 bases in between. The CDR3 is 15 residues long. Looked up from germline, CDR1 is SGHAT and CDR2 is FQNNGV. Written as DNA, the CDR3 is TGTGCCAGCAGCTTAGCCCCGAACCCCTCTGATACGCAGTATTTT. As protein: CASSLAPNPSDTQYF.

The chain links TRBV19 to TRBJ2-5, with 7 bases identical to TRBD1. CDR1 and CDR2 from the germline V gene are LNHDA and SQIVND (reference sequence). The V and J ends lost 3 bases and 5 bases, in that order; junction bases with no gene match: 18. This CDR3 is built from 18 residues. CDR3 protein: CASSISGRTGGTRETQYF. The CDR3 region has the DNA TGTGCCAGTAGTATTTCCGGAAGGACAGGCGGCACGCGTGAGACCCAGTACTTC.

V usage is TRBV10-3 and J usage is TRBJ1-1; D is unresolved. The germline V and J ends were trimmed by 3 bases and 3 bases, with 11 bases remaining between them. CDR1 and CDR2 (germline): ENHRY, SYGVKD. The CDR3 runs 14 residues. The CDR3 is CAISEKGWDTEAFF. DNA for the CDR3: TGTGCCATCAGTGAAAAGGGTTGGGACACTGAAGCTTTCTTT.

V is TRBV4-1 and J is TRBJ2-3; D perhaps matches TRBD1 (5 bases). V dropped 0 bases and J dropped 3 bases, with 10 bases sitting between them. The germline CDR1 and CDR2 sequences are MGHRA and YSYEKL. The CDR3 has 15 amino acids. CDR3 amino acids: CASSQDRARTDTQYF. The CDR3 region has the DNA TGCGCCAGCAGCCAAGACAGGGCCAGGACAGATACGCAGTATTTT.

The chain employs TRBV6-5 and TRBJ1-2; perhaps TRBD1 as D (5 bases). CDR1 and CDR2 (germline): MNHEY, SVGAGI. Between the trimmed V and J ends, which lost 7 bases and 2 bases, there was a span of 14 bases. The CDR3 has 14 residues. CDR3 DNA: TGTGCCAGCACAAGGGGACCCACGAACTATGGCTACACCTTC. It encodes CASTRGPTNYGYTF.